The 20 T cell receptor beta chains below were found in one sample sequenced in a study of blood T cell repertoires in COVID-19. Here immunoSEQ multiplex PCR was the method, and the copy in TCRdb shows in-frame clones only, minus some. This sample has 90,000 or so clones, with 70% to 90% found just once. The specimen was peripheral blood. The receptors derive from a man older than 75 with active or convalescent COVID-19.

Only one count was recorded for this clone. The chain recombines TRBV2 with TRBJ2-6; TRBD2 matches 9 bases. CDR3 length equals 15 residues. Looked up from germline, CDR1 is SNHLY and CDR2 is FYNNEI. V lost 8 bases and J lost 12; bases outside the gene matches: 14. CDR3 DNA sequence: TGTGCCAGCGGCGACGTGGCTAGCGGGATCCCCGTCCTGACTTTC. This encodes CASGDVASGIPVLTF. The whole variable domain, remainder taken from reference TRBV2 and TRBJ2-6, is EPEVTQTPSHQVTQMGQEVILRCVPISNHLYFYWYRQILGQKVEFLVSFYNNEISEKSEIFDDQFSVERPDGSNFTLKIRSTKLEDSAMYFCASGDVASGIPVLTFGAGSRLTVL.

CDR3 amino acids: CASSRAGSTDTQYF. In nucleotides, the CDR3 is TGTGCCAGTAGTAGGGCAGGCAGCACAGATACGCAGTATTTT. The J gene is TRBJ2-3, the V gene TRBV19; D is unclear. V dropped 4 bases and J dropped 0 bases, with 8 bases sitting between them. The CDR3 totals 14 residues. Germline assignment: CDR1 LNHDA and CDR2 SQIVND (reference sequence).

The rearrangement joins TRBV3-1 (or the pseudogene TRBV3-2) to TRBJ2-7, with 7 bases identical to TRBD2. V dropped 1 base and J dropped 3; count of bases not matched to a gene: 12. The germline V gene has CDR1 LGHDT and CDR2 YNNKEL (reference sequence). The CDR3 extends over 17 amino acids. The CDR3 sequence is CASSQVLAGVKNYEQYF. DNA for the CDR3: TGTGCCAGCAGCCAAGTTTTAGCGGGCGTGAAAAACTACGAGCAGTACTTC.

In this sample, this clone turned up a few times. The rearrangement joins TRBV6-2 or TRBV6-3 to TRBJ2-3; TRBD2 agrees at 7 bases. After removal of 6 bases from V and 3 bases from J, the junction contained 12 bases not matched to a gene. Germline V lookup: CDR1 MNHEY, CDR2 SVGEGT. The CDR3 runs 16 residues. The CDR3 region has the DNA TGTGCCAGCAGCGGCGCGGGCGGGAGTGAAACAGATACGCAGTATTTT. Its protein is CASSGAGGSETDTQYF.

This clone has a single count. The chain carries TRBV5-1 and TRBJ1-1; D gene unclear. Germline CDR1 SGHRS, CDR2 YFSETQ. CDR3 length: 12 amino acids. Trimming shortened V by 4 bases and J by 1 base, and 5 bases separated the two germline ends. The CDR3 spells CASSPQNTEAFF. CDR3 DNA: TGCGCCAGCAGCCCCCAGAACACTGAAGCTTTCTTT.

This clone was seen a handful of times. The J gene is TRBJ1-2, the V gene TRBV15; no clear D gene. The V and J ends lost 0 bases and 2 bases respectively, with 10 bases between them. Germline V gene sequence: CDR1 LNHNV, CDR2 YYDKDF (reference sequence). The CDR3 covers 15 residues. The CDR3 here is CATSRDQNINYGYTF. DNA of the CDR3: TGTGCCACCAGCAGAGATCAGAATATCAACTATGGCTACACCTTC.

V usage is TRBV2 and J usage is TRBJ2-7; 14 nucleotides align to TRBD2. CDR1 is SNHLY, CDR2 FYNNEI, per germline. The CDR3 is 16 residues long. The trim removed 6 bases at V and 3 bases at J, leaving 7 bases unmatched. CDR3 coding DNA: TGTGCCAGCAGCTCCCGACTAGCGGGAGGGAACTACGAGCAGTACTTC. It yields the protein CASSSRLAGGNYEQYF.

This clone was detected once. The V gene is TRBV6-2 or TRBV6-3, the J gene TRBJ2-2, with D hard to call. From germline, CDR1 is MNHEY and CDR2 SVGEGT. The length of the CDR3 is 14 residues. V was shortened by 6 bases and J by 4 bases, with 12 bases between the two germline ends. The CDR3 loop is CASSPPLVTGELFF. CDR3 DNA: TGTGCCAGCAGCCCGCCCTTAGTCACCGGGGAGCTGTTTTTT.

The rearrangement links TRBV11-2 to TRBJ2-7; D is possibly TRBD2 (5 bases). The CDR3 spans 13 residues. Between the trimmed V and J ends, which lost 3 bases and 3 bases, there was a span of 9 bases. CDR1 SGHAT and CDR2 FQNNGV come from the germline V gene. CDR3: CASSLFGNYEQYF. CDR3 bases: TGTGCCAGCAGCTTGTTCGGGAACTACGAGCAGTACTTC.

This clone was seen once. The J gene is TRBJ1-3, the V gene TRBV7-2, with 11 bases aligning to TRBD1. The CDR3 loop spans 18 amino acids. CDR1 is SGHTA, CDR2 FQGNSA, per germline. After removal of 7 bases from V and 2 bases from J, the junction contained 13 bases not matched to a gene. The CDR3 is CASIVQWTGGSTGNTIYF. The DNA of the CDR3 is TGTGCCAGCATCGTACAGTGGACAGGGGGCAGTACTGGAAACACCATATATTTT.

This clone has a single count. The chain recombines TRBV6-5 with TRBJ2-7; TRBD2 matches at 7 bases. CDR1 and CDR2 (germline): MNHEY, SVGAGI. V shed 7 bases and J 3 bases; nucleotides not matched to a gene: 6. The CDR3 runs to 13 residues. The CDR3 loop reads CASTPPGGYEQYF. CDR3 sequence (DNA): TGTGCCAGCACCCCCCCGGGGGGCTACGAGCAGTACTTC.

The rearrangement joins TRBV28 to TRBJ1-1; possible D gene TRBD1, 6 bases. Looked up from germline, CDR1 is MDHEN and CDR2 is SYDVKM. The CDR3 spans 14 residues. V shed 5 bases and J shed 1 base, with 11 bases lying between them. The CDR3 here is CASSPTGTNTEAFF. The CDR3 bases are TGTGCCAGCAGTCCAACAGGGACGAACACTGAAGCTTTCTTT.

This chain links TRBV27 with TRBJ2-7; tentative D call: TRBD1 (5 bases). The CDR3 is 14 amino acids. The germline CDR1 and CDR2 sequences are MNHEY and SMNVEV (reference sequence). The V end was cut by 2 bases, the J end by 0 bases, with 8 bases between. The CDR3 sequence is CASSLNRNSYEQYF. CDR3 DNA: TGTGCCAGCAGTTTAAACAGGAACTCCTACGAGCAGTACTTC.

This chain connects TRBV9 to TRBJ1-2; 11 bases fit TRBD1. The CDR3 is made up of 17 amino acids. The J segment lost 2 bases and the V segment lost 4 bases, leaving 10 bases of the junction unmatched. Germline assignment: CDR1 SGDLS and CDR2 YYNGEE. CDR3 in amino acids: CASSPRTGGAGNYGYTF. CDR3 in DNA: TGTGCCAGCAGCCCCAGGACAGGGGGCGCTGGGAACTATGGCTACACCTTC.

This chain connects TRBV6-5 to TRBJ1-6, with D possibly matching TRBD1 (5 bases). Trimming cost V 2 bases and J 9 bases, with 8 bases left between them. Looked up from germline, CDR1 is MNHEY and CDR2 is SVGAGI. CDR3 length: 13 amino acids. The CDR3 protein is CASSYDRGSPLHF. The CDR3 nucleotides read TGTGCCAGCAGTTACGACAGAGGTTCACCCCTCCACTTT.

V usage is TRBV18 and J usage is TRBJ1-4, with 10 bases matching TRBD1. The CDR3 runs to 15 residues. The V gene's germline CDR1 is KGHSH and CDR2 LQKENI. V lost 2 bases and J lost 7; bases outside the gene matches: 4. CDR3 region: CASSPMGQGIEKLFF. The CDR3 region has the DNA TGTGCCAGCTCACCAATGGGACAGGGGATTGAAAAACTGTTTTTT.

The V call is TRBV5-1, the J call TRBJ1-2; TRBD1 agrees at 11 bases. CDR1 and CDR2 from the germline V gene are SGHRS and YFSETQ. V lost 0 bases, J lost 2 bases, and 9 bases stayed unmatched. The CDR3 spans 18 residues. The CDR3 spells CASSLAGTGGPSNYGYTF. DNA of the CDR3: TGCGCCAGCAGCTTGGCGGGGACAGGGGGGCCGTCGAACTATGGCTACACCTTC.

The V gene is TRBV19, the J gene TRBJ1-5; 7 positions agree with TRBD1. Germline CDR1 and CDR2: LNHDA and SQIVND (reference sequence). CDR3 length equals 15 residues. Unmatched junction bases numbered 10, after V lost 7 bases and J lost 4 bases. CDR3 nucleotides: TGTGCCAGTATCTCCTCGGGACAGATGAATCAGCCCCAGCATTTT. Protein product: CASISSGQMNQPQHF.

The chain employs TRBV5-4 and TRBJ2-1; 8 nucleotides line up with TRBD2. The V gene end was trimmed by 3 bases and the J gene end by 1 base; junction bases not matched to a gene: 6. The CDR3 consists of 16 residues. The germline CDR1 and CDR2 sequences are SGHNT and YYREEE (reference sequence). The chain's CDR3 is CASSSGGTASYNEQFF. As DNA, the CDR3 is TGTGCCAGCAGCTCGGGGGGGACTGCATCCTACAATGAGCAGTTCTTC.

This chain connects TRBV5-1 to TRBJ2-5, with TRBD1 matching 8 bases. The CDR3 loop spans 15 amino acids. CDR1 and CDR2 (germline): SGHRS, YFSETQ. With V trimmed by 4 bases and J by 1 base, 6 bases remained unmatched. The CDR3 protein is CASSTGDRTQETQYF. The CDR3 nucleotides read TGCGCCAGCAGCACAGGGGACAGGACCCAAGAGACCCAGTACTTC.